This TCR beta chain was recorded in a study of T-cell reconstitution after alpha-beta-depleted transplantation in children. Unique molecular identifiers were used in preparing the TCRbeta library. TCRdb called the PCR reads again in MiXCR, with one record for every CDR3 protein. Here the sample spans some 250,000 distinct CDR3 sequences, 12% being singletons. This clonotype was seen at least ten times. The CDR3 loop spans 16 amino acids. Germline CDR1 SQVTM, CDR2 ANQGSEA. Between the trimmed V and J ends, which lost 0 bases and 8 bases, there was a span of 20 bases. The material was PBMCs from the stem cell graft donor, obtained from the stem cell graft. This chain links TRBV29-1 with TRBJ2-1; D is unclear. The receptor's source is a human donor who donated a stem cell graft to a child with acute lymphoblastic leukemia. The CDR3 sequence: CSVEDSKGKPRDEQFF. For the CDR3, the DNA is TGCAGCGTTGAAGATTCTAAAGGCAAGCCAAGGGATGAGCAGTTCTTC.